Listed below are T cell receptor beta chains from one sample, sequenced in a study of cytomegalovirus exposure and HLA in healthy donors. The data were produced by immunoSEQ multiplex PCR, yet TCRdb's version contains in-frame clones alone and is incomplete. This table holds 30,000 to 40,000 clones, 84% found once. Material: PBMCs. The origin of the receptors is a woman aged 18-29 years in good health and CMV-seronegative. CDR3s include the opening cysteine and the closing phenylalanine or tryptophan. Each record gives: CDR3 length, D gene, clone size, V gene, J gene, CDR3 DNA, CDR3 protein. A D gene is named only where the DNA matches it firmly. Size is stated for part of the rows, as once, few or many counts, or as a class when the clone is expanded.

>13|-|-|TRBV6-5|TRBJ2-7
TGTGCCAGCAGTCCGGCTGGAGCCTACGAGCAGTACTTC
CASSPAGAYEQYF
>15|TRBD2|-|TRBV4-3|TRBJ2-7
TGCGCCAGCAGCCAAGTTACCGGGGGGACCTACGAGCAGTACTTC
CASSQVTGGTYEQYF
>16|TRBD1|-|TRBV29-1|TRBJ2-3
TGCAGCGTTGAGGCGCTTAGACAGGGAAGCACAGATACGCAGTATTTT
CSVEALRQGSTDTQYF
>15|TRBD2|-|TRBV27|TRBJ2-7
TGTGCCAGCAGGCAAAGACTAGCGGGAGTCTACGAGCAGTACTTC
CASRQRLAGVYEQYF
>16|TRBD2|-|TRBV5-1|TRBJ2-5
TGCGCCAGCAGCTTGGGACTAGCGGGAGTGGGCGAGACCCAGTACTTC
CASSLGLAGVGETQYF
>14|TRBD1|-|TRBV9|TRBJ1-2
TGTGCCAGCAGCGTAACAGGGGTGAACTATGGCTACACCTTC
CASSVTGVNYGYTF
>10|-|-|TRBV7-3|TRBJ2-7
TGTGCCAGCTCCAACTACGAGCAGTACTTC
CASSNYEQYF
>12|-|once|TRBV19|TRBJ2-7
TGTGCCAGTAGTACTCGCACAGACGAGCAGTACTTC
CASSTRTDEQYF
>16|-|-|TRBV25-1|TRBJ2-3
TGTGCCAGCAGTGAACCCCGCGAGGCCAGCACAGATACGCAGTATTTT
CASSEPREASTDTQYF
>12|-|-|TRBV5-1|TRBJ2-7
TGCGCCAGCAGCACTACAGGTTACGAGCAGTACTTC
CASSTTGYEQYF
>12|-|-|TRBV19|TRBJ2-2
TGTGCCAGTAGTGCCTACGGCGGGGAGCTGTTTTTT
CASSAYGGELFF
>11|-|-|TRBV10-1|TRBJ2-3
TGCGCCAGCAGGTACACAGATACGCAGTATTTT
CASRYTDTQYF
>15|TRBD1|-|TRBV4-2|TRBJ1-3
TGTGCCAGCAGCCAGGACAGGGCAGCTGGAAACACCATATATTTT
CASSQDRAAGNTIYF
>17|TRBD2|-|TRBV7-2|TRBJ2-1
TGTGCCAGCAGCTTAGGGACTAGCGGGAGGGCAGGGAATGAGCAGTTCTTC
CASSLGTSGRAGNEQFF
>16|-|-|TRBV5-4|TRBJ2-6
TGTGCCAGCAGCCGCACGGGGGACTCTGGGGCCAACGTCCTGACTTTC
CASSRTGDSGANVLTF
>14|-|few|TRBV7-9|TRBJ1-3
TGTGCCAGCAGCGAAACAGGGTCTGGAAACACCATATATTTT
CASSETGSGNTIYF
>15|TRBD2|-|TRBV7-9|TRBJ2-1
TGTGCCAGCAGCTTAATCGCGGGGGCCTACAATGAGCAGTTCTTC
CASSLIAGAYNEQFF
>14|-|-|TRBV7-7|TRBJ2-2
TGTGCCAGCAGACCTCGTTCACGGGGCGGGGAGCTGTTTTTT
CASRPRSRGGELFF
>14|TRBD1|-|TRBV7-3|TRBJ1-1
TGTGCCAGCAGCTTGTGGGGCGACAGGGGAGGAGCTTTCTTT
CASSLWGDRGGAFF
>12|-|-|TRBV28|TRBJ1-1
TGTGCCAGCAGGGCAGGGCAATATGAAGCTTTCTTT
CASRAGQYEAFF
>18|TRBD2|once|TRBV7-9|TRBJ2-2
TGTGCCAGCAGCTTAGCTCTAGCGGGAGCTCGTTACACCGGGGAGCTGTTTTTT
CASSLALAGARYTGELFF
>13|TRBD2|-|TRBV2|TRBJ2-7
TGTGCCAGCATCAGCGGGAGCCCCTACGAGCAGTACTTC
CASISGSPYEQYF
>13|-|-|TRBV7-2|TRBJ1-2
TGTGCCAGCAGCCCTCAAACGGGGGGCGGCTACACCTTC
CASSPQTGGGYTF
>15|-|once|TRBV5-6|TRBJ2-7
TGTGCCAGCAGCTTGGGACAGGAAAGTTCCTACGAGCAGTACTTC
CASSLGQESSYEQYF
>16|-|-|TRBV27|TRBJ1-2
TGTGCCAGCAGTTTATCGGCCCCAGGGGCGCCTTGTGGCTACACCTTC
CASSLSAPGAPCGYTF
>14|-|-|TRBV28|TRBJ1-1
TGTGCCAGCAGGCACGGGGGGTTAGACACTGAAGCTTTCTTT
CASRHGGLDTEAFF
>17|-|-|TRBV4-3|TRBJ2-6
TGCGCCAGCAGCCAAGAGGCCGGGTTCTCTGGGGCCAACGTCCTGACTTTC
CASSQEAGFSGANVLTF
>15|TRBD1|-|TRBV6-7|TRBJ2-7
TGTGCCAGCAGGCGGACAGGGATCAAATGGGACGAGCAGTACTTC
CASRRTGIKWDEQYF
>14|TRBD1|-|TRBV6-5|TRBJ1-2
TGTGCCAGCAGCCGGACAGGGGGCGGCTATGGCTACCCCTTC
CASSRTGGGYGYPF
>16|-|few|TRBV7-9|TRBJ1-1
TGTGCCAGCAGCCCGCCCCTACAGGTGATGAACACTGAAGCTTTCTTT
CASSPPLQVMNTEAFF
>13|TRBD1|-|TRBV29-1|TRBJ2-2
TGCAGCGCCGGACAGGGGGTTCACGGGGAGCTGTTTTTT
CSAGQGVHGELFF
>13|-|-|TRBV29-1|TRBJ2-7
TGCAGCGTTGGAGAGAAACAGGAGTGGGAGCAGTACTTC
CSVGEKQEWEQYF
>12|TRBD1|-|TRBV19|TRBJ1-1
TGTGCCAGTAGTATTTCAGGGGGCAAAGCTTTCTTT
CASSISGGKAFF
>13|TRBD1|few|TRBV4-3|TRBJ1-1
TGCGCCAGCAGCCAAGGACAGGGAGATGAAGCTTTCTTT
CASSQGQGDEAFF
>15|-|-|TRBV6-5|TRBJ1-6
TGTGCCAGCAGTTACTCGAGCTCCTATAATTCACCCCTCCACTTT
CASSYSSSYNSPLHF
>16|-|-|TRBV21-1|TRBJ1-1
TGTGCCAGCAGCCAAGGGACAGTACCCATGAACACTGAAGCTTTCTTT
CASSQGTVPMNTEAFF
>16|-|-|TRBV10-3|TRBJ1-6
TGTGCCATCAGTGAGTCGATAGCGGCAGCCAATTCACCCCTCCACTTT
CAISESIAAANSPLHF
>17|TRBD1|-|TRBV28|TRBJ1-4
TGTGCCAGCCGGGAGCTGAGCTGGTTGACAGGGAATGAAAAACTGTTTTTT
CASRELSWLTGNEKLFF
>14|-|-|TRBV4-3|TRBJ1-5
TGCGCCAGCAGCCAAGCGGGTGGCAATCAGCCCCAGCATTTT
CASSQAGGNQPQHF
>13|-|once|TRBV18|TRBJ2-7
TGTGCCAGCTCACCACTAGAAACCTACGAGCAGTACTTC
CASSPLETYEQYF
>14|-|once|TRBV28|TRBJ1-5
TGTGCCAGCAGTTTATTAGGAGGAAATCAGCCCCAGCATTTT
CASSLLGGNQPQHF
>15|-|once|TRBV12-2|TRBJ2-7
TGTGCAAGTCGCCTCGGGACTAGCGGCTCCTACGAGCAGTACTTC
CASRLGTSGSYEQYF
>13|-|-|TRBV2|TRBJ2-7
TGTGCCCGCAGGGGAGGGGGGCCGTCCGAGCAGTACTTC
CARRGGGPSEQYF
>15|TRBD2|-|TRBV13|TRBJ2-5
TGTGCCAGCAGCTTACTTAGCGGGAAGGGAGAGACCCAGTACTTC
CASSLLSGKGETQYF
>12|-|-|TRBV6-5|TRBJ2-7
TGTGCCAGCAGTTCCGGGACCTACGAGCAGTACTTC
CASSSGTYEQYF
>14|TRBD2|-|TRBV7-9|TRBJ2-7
TGTGCCAGCAGCTTCCCCGGGACTAGCGGAGAGCAGTACTTC
CASSFPGTSGEQYF
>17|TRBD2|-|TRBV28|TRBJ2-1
TGTGCCAGCAGTTTTATTAGTAGGACTAGCGGTTACAATGAGCAGTTCTTC
CASSFISRTSGYNEQFF
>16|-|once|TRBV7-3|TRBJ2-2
TGTGCCAGCAGTTATTCCGGGACAACGAACACCGGGGAGCTGTTTTTT
CASSYSGTTNTGELFF
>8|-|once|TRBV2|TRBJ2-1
TGTGCCAGCCGGGGGCAGTTCTTC
CASRGQFF
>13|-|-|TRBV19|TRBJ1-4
TGTGCCAGTTTTGACAGGTGGGGTGAAAAACTGTTTTTT
CASFDRWGEKLFF
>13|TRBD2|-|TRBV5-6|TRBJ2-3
TGTGCCAGCCGGATAACTAGCGCCGATACGCAGTATTTT
CASRITSADTQYF
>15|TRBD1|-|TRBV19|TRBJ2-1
TGTGCCAGTAGTCCGCGGACAGGGATCTACAATGAGCAGTTCTTC
CASSPRTGIYNEQFF
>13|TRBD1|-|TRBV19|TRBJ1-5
TGTGCCAGTAGGACAGGGGTAAGTCAGCCCCAGCATTTT
CASRTGVSQPQHF
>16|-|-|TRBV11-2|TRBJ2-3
TGTGCCAGCACCTCGGAGGGCCAGTCTAGCACAGATACGCAGTATTTT
CASTSEGQSSTDTQYF
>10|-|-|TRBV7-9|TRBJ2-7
TGTGCCAGCAGCTCCGGTGAGCAGTACTTC
CASSSGEQYF
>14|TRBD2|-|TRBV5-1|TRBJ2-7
TGCGCCAGCAGCTTTAGGCTAGCGGGAGAAGAGCAGTACTTC
CASSFRLAGEEQYF
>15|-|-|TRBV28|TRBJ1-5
TGTGCCAGCAGTTTGGGCACTCATAGCAATCAGCCCCAGCATTTT
CASSLGTHSNQPQHF
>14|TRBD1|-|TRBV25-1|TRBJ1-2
TGTGCCAGCAGTGTCAACAGGGGTGACTATGGCTACACCTTC
CASSVNRGDYGYTF